The rows below give T cell receptor beta chains drawn from one sample of a study of blood T cell repertoires in COVID-19. Sequencing used immunoSEQ multiplex PCR; TCRdb keeps in-frame clones, though not all of them. The sample holds 340,000 or so clones, about 86% seen once. The sequenced sample was PBMCs or T cells enriched from blood (not recorded which). Every receptor here comes from a middle-aged woman with acute COVID-19. Each CDR3 is given with its conserved first and last residue. The D gene is left open where the match is weak.

CDR3aa	d_gene	j_gene	v_gene
CASSWPGSGGNTEAFF	NA	TRBJ1-1	TRBV5-4
CASSVATSGGTDTQYF	TRBD2	TRBJ2-3	TRBV9
CASSRVMEEKLFF	NA	TRBJ1-4	TRBV4-3
CASSLGGTGGLAVAFF	TRBD1	TRBJ1-1	TRBV5-1
CASSLTGRVSGNTIYF	NA	TRBJ1-3	TRBV7-8
CASSSPGQGYNEQFF	TRBD1	TRBJ2-1	TRBV7-2
CATSGGEFQPQHF	NA	TRBJ1-5	TRBV15
CASSVPGQGPGQPQHF	TRBD1	TRBJ1-5	TRBV9
CASSQTSGGETQYF	TRBD2	TRBJ2-5	TRBV9
CASSPGQANTEAFF	TRBD1	TRBJ1-1	TRBV7-2
CASSIAGAVYEQYF	TRBD2	TRBJ2-7	TRBV6-2/TRBV6-3
CASSEFNEQFF	NA	TRBJ2-1	TRBV19
CASSRLAGPQETQYF	TRBD2	TRBJ2-5	TRBV18
CASSYRLADQPQHF	NA	TRBJ1-5	TRBV6-5
CASSYTGQMNTEAFF	NA	TRBJ1-1	TRBV6-5
CSASSVEAGVFSSPLHF	NA	TRBJ1-6	TRBV20-1
CASSYPGDNEQFF	NA	TRBJ2-1	TRBV6-2/TRBV6-3
CASSDRGTDGYTF	NA	TRBJ1-2	TRBV19
CASRTTGNTEAFF	NA	TRBJ1-1	TRBV5-1
CASSQVAPGGTEAFF	NA	TRBJ1-1	TRBV3-1/TRBV3-2
CASWDSFTDTQYF	TRBD1	TRBJ2-3	TRBV2
CASSEQAIQGNQPQHF	NA	TRBJ1-5	TRBV6-1
CASSSLPTSGVNTGELFF	TRBD2	TRBJ2-2	TRBV5-1
CASSDGSGKGVVARETQYF	TRBD2	TRBJ2-5	TRBV2
CASQGLAGGPHTGELFF	TRBD2	TRBJ2-2	TRBV10-2